The T cell receptor (beta chain) described here comes from a study of shared clonotypes between healthy human individuals. Repertoires were generated with immunoSEQ multiplex PCR, while TCRdb's copy carries only in-frame clones and drops some. This sample yields fewer than 550,000 clones, of which over 75% are seen a single time; approximately 13% belongs to the top ten. V was trimmed by 5 bases and J by 4 bases, leaving 12 bases between them. Germline CDR1 reads SGHRS; CDR2 reads YFSETQ. The CDR3 has 14 residues. V is TRBV5-1 and J is TRBJ2-2; a weak D match, TRBD1 (5 bases). Material: PBMCs. This clonotype was sampled from a woman in her forties in good health. Some clones in this sample may be carry-over from other donors' samples. CDR3 sequence: CASSFIQGTGELFF. The CDR3, as DNA: TGCGCCAGCAGTTTTATCCAGGGCACCGGGGAGCTGTTTTTT.